This is a list of T cell receptor beta chains from one sample in a study of control samples from healthy donors and cancer patients. Only in-frame clones appear in the TCRdb table, and some are missing; sequencing was by immunoSEQ multiplex PCR. The sample yields 130,000 or so clones, roughly 90% seen once. The sequencing input was PBMCs. The receptor source for this set is a man aged 50-60 years with head and neck cancer. Each CDR3 is given with its conserved first and last residue. Fields, in order: J gene, clone size, D gene, V gene, CDR3 DNA, CDR3 protein. The D gene is left open where the match is weak. For some rows the clone size is stated as once, few or many, or as a class when expanded; others skip it.

j_gene: TRBJ1-6
abundance: NA
d_gene: NA
v_gene: TRBV6-5
CDR3nt: TGTGCCAGCAGTTACTCGGGGTTTTCACCCCTCCACTTT
CDR3aa: CASSYSGFSPLHF

j_gene: TRBJ1-2
abundance: NA
d_gene: NA
v_gene: TRBV7-3
CDR3nt: TGTGCCAGCAGCGCGGGAGCCCTCTATGGCTACACCTTC
CDR3aa: CASSAGALYGYTF

j_gene: TRBJ2-2
abundance: NA
d_gene: NA
v_gene: TRBV5-1
CDR3nt: TGCGCCAGCAGCGAACAGGAGACCGGGGAGCTGTTTTTT
CDR3aa: CASSEQETGELFF

j_gene: TRBJ1-2
abundance: once
d_gene: NA
v_gene: TRBV12-3/TRBV12-4
CDR3nt: TGTGCCAGCAGTCAGGACACCTATGGCTACACCTTC
CDR3aa: CASSQDTYGYTF

j_gene: TRBJ2-2
abundance: NA
d_gene: NA
v_gene: TRBV6-5
CDR3nt: TGTGCCAGCAGTTACTCGACAATCGGGGAGCTGTTTTTT
CDR3aa: CASSYSTIGELFF

j_gene: TRBJ1-5
abundance: NA
d_gene: NA
v_gene: TRBV9
CDR3nt: TGTGCCAGCAGCCCCCGTAGGGGGTATAGCAATCAGCCCCAGCATTTT
CDR3aa: CASSPRRGYSNQPQHF

j_gene: TRBJ2-7
abundance: NA
d_gene: NA
v_gene: TRBV11-2
CDR3nt: TGTGCCAGCAGCTTAGCGAGCAGGGGCAACGAGCAGTACTTC
CDR3aa: CASSLASRGNEQYF

j_gene: TRBJ2-1
abundance: NA
d_gene: TRBD2
v_gene: TRBV7-2
CDR3nt: TGTGCCAGCAGCACCCGGGGGCGGGGGGGAAGTCACTACAATGAGCAGTTCTTC
CDR3aa: CASSTRGRGGSHYNEQFF

j_gene: TRBJ2-3
abundance: NA
d_gene: NA
v_gene: TRBV18
CDR3nt: TGTGCCAGCTCACCAGTTACTAGCACTAGCACAGATACGCAGTATTTT
CDR3aa: CASSPVTSTSTDTQYF

j_gene: TRBJ2-1
abundance: NA
d_gene: NA
v_gene: TRBV7-2
CDR3nt: TGTGCCAGCAGCGCCCAGTCCTACAATGAGCAGTTCTTC
CDR3aa: CASSAQSYNEQFF

j_gene: TRBJ2-3
abundance: NA
d_gene: NA
v_gene: TRBV10-3
CDR3nt: TGTGCCAGCGGGGACAGAGTGATCGATTCAGATACGCAGTATTTT
CDR3aa: CASGDRVIDSDTQYF

j_gene: TRBJ1-5
abundance: NA
d_gene: TRBD1
v_gene: TRBV10-3
CDR3nt: TGTGCCATCCAGGGGGGAAGGGATCAGCCCCAGCATTTT
CDR3aa: CAIQGGRDQPQHF

j_gene: TRBJ2-7
abundance: NA
d_gene: NA
v_gene: TRBV19
CDR3nt: TGTGCCAGTAGTATGGGGTCTTTGGTCTACGAGCAGTACTTC
CDR3aa: CASSMGSLVYEQYF

j_gene: TRBJ2-1
abundance: NA
d_gene: NA
v_gene: TRBV27
CDR3nt: TGTGCCAGCAGTTTATGGGAGGGAGGGGGCAATGAGCAGTTCTTC
CDR3aa: CASSLWEGGGNEQFF

j_gene: TRBJ1-1
abundance: NA
d_gene: NA
v_gene: TRBV6-2/TRBV6-3
CDR3nt: TGTGCCAGCAGTTACAGTTCGACAGGTAGGGCTGAAGCTTTCTTT
CDR3aa: CASSYSSTGRAEAFF

j_gene: TRBJ2-3
abundance: NA
d_gene: TRBD2
v_gene: TRBV28
CDR3nt: TGTGCCAGCAGTGGACTAGCGGGAGCGAATACGCAGTATTTT
CDR3aa: CASSGLAGANTQYF

j_gene: TRBJ2-2
abundance: NA
d_gene: NA
v_gene: TRBV28
CDR3nt: TGTGCCAGCAGGCAAGGACATTTCACCGGGGAGCTGTTTTTT
CDR3aa: CASRQGHFTGELFF

j_gene: TRBJ1-6
abundance: NA
d_gene: TRBD1
v_gene: TRBV24-1
CDR3nt: TGTGCCACCAGTGCCGGGGACAGGAATAATTCACCCCTCCACTTT
CDR3aa: CATSAGDRNNSPLHF

j_gene: TRBJ2-6
abundance: NA
d_gene: TRBD1
v_gene: TRBV9
CDR3nt: TGTGCCAGCAGCCTAACAGGGGTCCCCTCTGGGGCCAACGTCCTGACTTTC
CDR3aa: CASSLTGVPSGANVLTF

j_gene: TRBJ2-1
abundance: once
d_gene: NA
v_gene: TRBV12-5
CDR3nt: TGTGCTAGTGGTTTCGCGTACAATGAGCAGTTCTTC
CDR3aa: CASGFAYNEQFF

j_gene: TRBJ1-5
abundance: NA
d_gene: NA
v_gene: TRBV30
CDR3nt: TGTGCCTGGAGTGTACGCAGCAATCAGCCCCAGCATTTT
CDR3aa: CAWSVRSNQPQHF

j_gene: TRBJ2-1
abundance: NA
d_gene: TRBD1
v_gene: TRBV29-1
CDR3nt: TGCAGCGTTTGGACAGGGGAGGTCAATGAGCAGTTCTTC
CDR3aa: CSVWTGEVNEQFF

j_gene: TRBJ2-7
abundance: NA
d_gene: NA
v_gene: TRBV5-1
CDR3nt: TGCGCCAGCAGCTTGGGCCCCCTCGACGAGCAGTACTTC
CDR3aa: CASSLGPLDEQYF

j_gene: TRBJ1-2
abundance: NA
d_gene: NA
v_gene: TRBV28
CDR3nt: TGTGCCAGCAGTCCTCCAGGGCACTATGGCTACACCTTC
CDR3aa: CASSPPGHYGYTF

j_gene: TRBJ2-1
abundance: once
d_gene: NA
v_gene: TRBV27
CDR3nt: TGTGCCAGCAGAAGAGGGGACATTTACAATGAGCAGTTCTTC
CDR3aa: CASRRGDIYNEQFF

j_gene: TRBJ2-1
abundance: NA
d_gene: TRBD1
v_gene: TRBV7-6
CDR3nt: TGTGCCAGCAGCTTTGACAGGGCCTACAATGAGCAGTTCTTC
CDR3aa: CASSFDRAYNEQFF

j_gene: TRBJ2-1
abundance: NA
d_gene: NA
v_gene: TRBV5-1
CDR3nt: TGCGCCAGCAGGACGGACTGGAGTCCGAACAATGAGCAGTTCTTC
CDR3aa: CASRTDWSPNNEQFF

j_gene: TRBJ2-1
abundance: NA
d_gene: NA
v_gene: TRBV19
CDR3nt: TGTGCCAGTAGTATAACGGCGGGCTGGAATGAGCAGTTCTTC
CDR3aa: CASSITAGWNEQFF

j_gene: TRBJ2-3
abundance: NA
d_gene: TRBD2
v_gene: TRBV9
CDR3nt: TGTGCCAGCAGCGTAGAGGGCGGGGGTGGAGCAGATACGCAGTATTTT
CDR3aa: CASSVEGGGGADTQYF

j_gene: TRBJ2-2
abundance: few
d_gene: NA
v_gene: TRBV7-9
CDR3nt: TGTGCCAGCAGCCGACTATTCACCCTTACCGGGGCCGGGGAGCTGTTTTTT
CDR3aa: CASSRLFTLTGAGELFF

j_gene: TRBJ2-3
abundance: NA
d_gene: NA
v_gene: TRBV6-5
CDR3nt: TGTGCCAGCAGTTACGGGGGGGGCTCGGATACGCAGTATTTT
CDR3aa: CASSYGGGSDTQYF

j_gene: TRBJ2-2
abundance: NA
d_gene: NA
v_gene: TRBV25-1
CDR3nt: TGTGCCAGCAGTGAACAGGGAGGTCCCGGGGAGCTGTTTTTT
CDR3aa: CASSEQGGPGELFF

j_gene: TRBJ2-5
abundance: NA
d_gene: NA
v_gene: TRBV30
CDR3nt: TGTGCCTGGAGTGCTGTAGGCAGGCCACAAGAGACCCAGTACTTC
CDR3aa: CAWSAVGRPQETQYF

j_gene: TRBJ2-1
abundance: NA
d_gene: NA
v_gene: TRBV3-1/TRBV3-2
CDR3nt: TGTGCCAGCAGCCAAGTGGGATACAATGAGCAGTTCTTC
CDR3aa: CASSQVGYNEQFF

j_gene: TRBJ1-3
abundance: NA
d_gene: NA
v_gene: TRBV2
CDR3nt: TGTGCCAGCAGTGACTCGGGGGCTGGAAACACCATATATTTT
CDR3aa: CASSDSGAGNTIYF

j_gene: TRBJ2-1
abundance: once
d_gene: TRBD1
v_gene: TRBV7-3
CDR3nt: TGTGCCAGCAGTTCAACGCCGGGACAGGGAGGTTCCTACAATGAGCAGTTCTTC
CDR3aa: CASSSTPGQGGSYNEQFF

j_gene: TRBJ1-1
abundance: NA
d_gene: TRBD1
v_gene: TRBV5-4
CDR3nt: TGTGCCAGCAGCCTGGGACAGGGGATCACTGAAGCTTTCTTT
CDR3aa: CASSLGQGITEAFF

j_gene: TRBJ1-6
abundance: once
d_gene: NA
v_gene: TRBV7-2
CDR3nt: TGTGCCAGCAGCTTAATGGAGGTTTCACCCCTCCACTTT
CDR3aa: CASSLMEVSPLHF

j_gene: TRBJ2-1
abundance: NA
d_gene: NA
v_gene: TRBV2
CDR3nt: TGTGCCAGCAGTGCGAGGACATCGAGCTCCTACAATGAGCAGTTCTTC
CDR3aa: CASSARTSSSYNEQFF

j_gene: TRBJ2-1
abundance: NA
d_gene: NA
v_gene: TRBV27
CDR3nt: TGTGCCAGCAGTTTAGGGGCAGGCGGTGAGCAGTTCTTC
CDR3aa: CASSLGAGGEQFF

j_gene: TRBJ1-2
abundance: NA
d_gene: NA
v_gene: TRBV4-1
CDR3nt: TGCGCCAGCAGCTATAGGGACTTAGATGGCTACACCTTC
CDR3aa: CASSYRDLDGYTF

j_gene: TRBJ2-1
abundance: NA
d_gene: TRBD1
v_gene: TRBV19
CDR3nt: TGTGCCAGTATACACAGGGGGCGAGTATACAATGAGCAGTTCTTC
CDR3aa: CASIHRGRVYNEQFF

j_gene: TRBJ2-1
abundance: NA
d_gene: TRBD2
v_gene: TRBV7-3
CDR3nt: TGTGCCAGCAGCGCCAGACGGGGGGATGAGCAGTTCTTC
CDR3aa: CASSARRGDEQFF

j_gene: TRBJ2-3
abundance: NA
d_gene: TRBD2
v_gene: TRBV6-2/TRBV6-3
CDR3nt: TGTGCCAGCAGTTACGGCCTAGCGGACTTAACAGATACGCAGTATTTT
CDR3aa: CASSYGLADLTDTQYF

j_gene: TRBJ1-5
abundance: NA
d_gene: NA
v_gene: TRBV5-8
CDR3nt: TGTGCCAGCAGCCCGCGCAGTCACAGCAATCAGCCCCAGCATTTT
CDR3aa: CASSPRSHSNQPQHF

j_gene: TRBJ2-1
abundance: NA
d_gene: NA
v_gene: TRBV9
CDR3nt: TGTGCCAGCAGCGGTTACTCCTACAATGAGCAGTTCTTC
CDR3aa: CASSGYSYNEQFF

j_gene: TRBJ1-5
abundance: NA
d_gene: NA
v_gene: TRBV6-6
CDR3nt: TGTGCCAGCAGACCCGGGCCGCCAGCTCTGGATCAGCCCCAGCATTTT
CDR3aa: CASRPGPPALDQPQHF

j_gene: TRBJ2-6
abundance: NA
d_gene: NA
v_gene: TRBV11-2
CDR3nt: TGTGCCAGCAGCCTTTCATCGATAGGGGCTGACTCTGGGGCCAACGTCCTGACTTTC
CDR3aa: CASSLSSIGADSGANVLTF

j_gene: TRBJ1-2
abundance: NA
d_gene: NA
v_gene: TRBV5-1
CDR3nt: TGCGCCAGCAGCTTGTCCGGACCAGCCTATGGCTACACCTTC
CDR3aa: CASSLSGPAYGYTF

j_gene: TRBJ1-2
abundance: NA
d_gene: TRBD1
v_gene: TRBV27
CDR3nt: TGTGCCAGCCGATTCACAGGGGTAAGAAGCAACTATGGCTACACCTTC
CDR3aa: CASRFTGVRSNYGYTF

j_gene: TRBJ1-5
abundance: NA
d_gene: TRBD1
v_gene: TRBV6-5
CDR3nt: TGTGCCAGCATTCCTGGGACAGGGGATCAGCCCCAGCATTTT
CDR3aa: CASIPGTGDQPQHF

j_gene: TRBJ2-1
abundance: NA
d_gene: TRBD2
v_gene: TRBV11-3
CDR3nt: TGTGCCAGCAGCTTGGATACCGGGACTAGCGGTTACAATGAGCAGTTCTTC
CDR3aa: CASSLDTGTSGYNEQFF

j_gene: TRBJ2-5
abundance: NA
d_gene: TRBD2
v_gene: TRBV5-4
CDR3nt: TGTGCCAGCAGCTTGGAGCGGGGCGGAGAGACCCAGTACTTC
CDR3aa: CASSLERGGETQYF

j_gene: TRBJ1-1
abundance: NA
d_gene: NA
v_gene: TRBV5-1
CDR3nt: TGCGCCAGCAGCTTGGGGATAACTGGGACTGAAGCTTTCTTT
CDR3aa: CASSLGITGTEAFF

j_gene: TRBJ1-2
abundance: NA
d_gene: NA
v_gene: TRBV5-8
CDR3nt: TGTGCCAGCAGCTTACGAGGAGATGGCTACACCTTC
CDR3aa: CASSLRGDGYTF